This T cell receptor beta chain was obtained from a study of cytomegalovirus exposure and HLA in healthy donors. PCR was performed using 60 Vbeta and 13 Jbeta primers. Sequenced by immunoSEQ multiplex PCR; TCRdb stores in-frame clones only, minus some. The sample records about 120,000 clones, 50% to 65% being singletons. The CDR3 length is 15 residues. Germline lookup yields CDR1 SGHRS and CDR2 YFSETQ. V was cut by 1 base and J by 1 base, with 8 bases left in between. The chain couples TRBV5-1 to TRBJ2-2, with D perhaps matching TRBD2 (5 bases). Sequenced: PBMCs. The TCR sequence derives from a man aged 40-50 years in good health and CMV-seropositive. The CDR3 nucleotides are TGCGCCAGCAGCTTGTTCGGGGAGAACACCGGGGAGCTGTTTTTT. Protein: CASSLFGENTGELFF.